These T cell receptor beta chains were read from a single sample in a study of blood T cell repertoires in COVID-19. Sequencing was performed with immunoSEQ multiplex PCR; in TCRdb, only in-frame clones are kept and a portion is missing. The data show about 88,000 clones, with about 90% seen just once and roughly 14% held by the top ten. Material: peripheral blood. These receptors were obtained from a male donor with acute or convalescent COVID-19. Both conserved end residues are part of each CDR3. Fields, in order: D gene, clone size, V gene, CDR3 length, J gene, CDR3 protein, CDR3 DNA. A D gene is named only where the DNA matches it firmly. A row's size may be missing; if present it is once, few, many or a size class.

D: -
size: -
V: TRBV3-1/TRBV3-2
length: 16
J: TRBJ2-7
CDR3: CASSYPTGKGAYEQYF
DNA: TGTGCCAGCAGCTACCCAACCGGAAAGGGGGCCTACGAGCAGTACTTC

D: TRBD1
size: -
V: TRBV18
length: 15
J: TRBJ2-5
CDR3: CASSPLTGDQETQYF
DNA: TGTGCCAGCTCACCTCTGACAGGGGATCAAGAGACCCAGTACTTC

D: TRBD2
size: -
V: TRBV6-5
length: 14
J: TRBJ2-5
CDR3: CASSPGGAAETQYF
DNA: TGTGCCAGCAGCCCCGGGGGGGCCGCGGAGACCCAGTACTTC

D: -
size: -
V: TRBV7-9
length: 14
J: TRBJ2-5
CDR3: CASSLGRGQETQYF
DNA: TGTGCCAGCAGCTTAGGCAGGGGCCAAGAGACCCAGTACTTC

D: TRBD1
size: -
V: TRBV7-2
length: 14
J: TRBJ1-2
CDR3: CASSSYRGREGYTF
DNA: TGTGCCAGCAGCTCATACAGGGGGCGCGAAGGCTACACCTTC

D: -
size: -
V: TRBV5-4
length: 12
J: TRBJ1-1
CDR3: CASSFPGFEAFF
DNA: TGTGCCAGCAGCTTTCCAGGATTTGAAGCTTTCTTT

D: -
size: -
V: TRBV5-4
length: 16
J: TRBJ2-1
CDR3: CASSYRDPSSYNEQFF
DNA: TGTGCCAGCAGCTACAGGGACCCCAGCTCCTACAATGAGCAGTTCTTC

D: -
size: -
V: TRBV6-5
length: 16
J: TRBJ1-1
CDR3: CASSYSSVFQGTEAFF
DNA: TGTGCCAGCAGTTACTCGAGTGTGTTTCAGGGCACTGAAGCTTTCTTT

D: -
size: -
V: TRBV4-2
length: 14
J: TRBJ1-1
CDR3: CASSQGAGNTEAFF
DNA: TGTGCCAGCAGCCAAGGGGCAGGAAACACTGAAGCTTTCTTT

D: -
size: -
V: TRBV24-1
length: 12
J: TRBJ2-7
CDR3: CATSEAQCEQYF
DNA: TGTGCCACCAGTGAGGCACAGTGCGAGCAGTACTTC

D: -
size: -
V: TRBV7-3
length: 15
J: TRBJ2-3
CDR3: CASSLKGTSTDTQYF
DNA: TGTGCCAGCAGCTTAAAGGGGACTAGCACAGATACGCAGTATTTT

D: TRBD1
size: -
V: TRBV5-4
length: 16
J: TRBJ1-2
CDR3: CASSPSTGAITLGYTF
DNA: TGTGCCAGCAGCCCCTCGACAGGGGCCATAACTCTCGGCTACACCTTC

D: -
size: -
V: TRBV9
length: 14
J: TRBJ2-5
CDR3: CASSPRQVMETQYF
DNA: TGTGCCAGCAGCCCCCGACAGGTGATGGAGACCCAGTACTTC

D: -
size: once
V: TRBV4-2
length: 15
J: TRBJ2-3
CDR3: CASSQEGGLTDTQYF
DNA: TGTGCCAGCAGCCAAGAAGGCGGGCTCACAGATACGCAGTATTTT

D: -
size: -
V: TRBV5-1
length: 14
J: TRBJ1-6
CDR3: CASSWQGNNSPLHF
DNA: TGCGCCAGCAGCTGGCAGGGGAACAATTCACCCCTCCACTTT

D: TRBD1
size: -
V: TRBV7-9
length: 16
J: TRBJ2-2
CDR3: CASSLSDRGNTGELFF
DNA: TGTGCCAGCAGCTTGTCGGACAGGGGAAACACCGGGGAGCTGTTTTTT

D: TRBD2
size: once
V: TRBV7-2
length: 15
J: TRBJ2-1
CDR3: CASSLVGGGYNEQFF
DNA: TGTGCCAGCAGCTTAGTGGGCGGGGGTTACAATGAGCAGTTCTTC

D: -
size: -
V: TRBV27
length: 14
J: TRBJ1-2
CDR3: CASSSSQGWFGYTF
DNA: TGTGCCAGCAGTTCTTCCCAGGGGTGGTTCGGCTACACCTTC

D: TRBD2
size: once
V: TRBV9
length: 15
J: TRBJ2-5
CDR3: CASSGLAGGEETQYF
DNA: TGTGCCAGCAGCGGTCTAGCGGGGGGAGAAGAGACCCAGTACTTC

D: -
size: -
V: TRBV9
length: 17
J: TRBJ1-4
CDR3: CASSVGGGMPTNEKLFF
DNA: TGTGCCAGCAGCGTAGGGGGAGGGATGCCAACTAATGAAAAACTGTTTTTT

D: TRBD2
size: -
V: TRBV7-2
length: 15
J: TRBJ2-1
CDR3: CASSPTSGENNEQFF
DNA: TGTGCCAGCAGCCCGACTAGCGGGGAAAACAATGAGCAGTTCTTC

D: -
size: -
V: TRBV19
length: 18
J: TRBJ2-6
CDR3: CASSIIREIPSGANVLTF
DNA: TGTGCCAGTAGTATCATTCGGGAAATCCCCTCTGGGGCCAACGTCCTGACTTTC

D: TRBD1
size: -
V: TRBV28
length: 14
J: TRBJ2-1
CDR3: CASSWQGAKDEQFF
DNA: TGTGCCAGCAGTTGGCAGGGGGCTAAAGATGAGCAGTTCTTC

D: TRBD1
size: -
V: TRBV2
length: 14
J: TRBJ1-2
CDR3: CASRETGGNYGYTF
DNA: TGTGCCAGCAGGGAGACAGGGGGGAACTATGGCTACACCTTC

D: -
size: once
V: TRBV3-1/TRBV3-2
length: 13
J: TRBJ2-1
CDR3: CASSQAGYNEQFF
DNA: TGTGCCAGCAGCCAAGCCGGCTACAATGAGCAGTTCTTC

D: TRBD1
size: -
V: TRBV5-6
length: 15
J: TRBJ1-4
CDR3: CASSLGGQGGEKLFF
DNA: TGTGCCAGCAGCTTGGGGGGACAGGGAGGCGAAAAACTGTTTTTT

D: TRBD1
size: -
V: TRBV7-9
length: 17
J: TRBJ1-1
CDR3: CASSLGGQGGMNTEAFF
DNA: TGTGCCAGCAGCTTAGGAGGACAGGGGGGGATGAACACTGAAGCTTTCTTT

D: -
size: -
V: TRBV19
length: 12
J: TRBJ2-3
CDR3: CASRSQTDTQYF
DNA: TGTGCCAGTAGGTCCCAAACAGATACGCAGTATTTT

D: TRBD1
size: -
V: TRBV30
length: 16
J: TRBJ2-1
CDR3: CAWTRTGTSSYNEQFF
DNA: TGTGCCTGGACTCGGACAGGGACCTCCTCCTACAATGAGCAGTTCTTC

D: -
size: -
V: TRBV6-1
length: 13
J: TRBJ1-2
CDR3: CASSEAGGYGYTF
DNA: TGTGCCAGCAGTGAAGCAGGGGGCTATGGCTACACCTTC

D: -
size: -
V: TRBV5-1
length: 13
J: TRBJ2-7
CDR3: CASSLGGAREQYF
DNA: TGCGCCAGCAGCTTGGGCGGGGCGAGGGAGCAGTACTTC

D: -
size: -
V: TRBV19
length: 12
J: TRBJ2-3
CDR3: CASSTSGDTQYF
DNA: TGTGCCAGTAGTACCAGTGGAGATACGCAGTATTTT

D: -
size: few
V: TRBV9
length: 14
J: TRBJ1-2
CDR3: CASSVGQDNYGYTF
DNA: TGTGCCAGCAGCGTAGGACAGGATAACTATGGCTACACCTTC

D: TRBD1
size: -
V: TRBV5-4
length: 15
J: TRBJ1-6
CDR3: CASSPWTGPYSPLHF
DNA: TGTGCCAGCAGCCCATGGACAGGGCCTTACTCACCCCTCCACTTT

D: -
size: -
V: TRBV5-1
length: 16
J: TRBJ2-3
CDR3: CASSQAAGSPPDTQYF
DNA: TGCGCCAGCAGCCAGGCGGCGGGGAGTCCGCCAGATACGCAGTATTTT

D: -
size: -
V: TRBV18
length: 15
J: TRBJ2-3
CDR3: CASSRDGTSTDTQYF
DNA: TGTGCCAGCTCGCGGGACGGTACTAGCACAGATACGCAGTATTTT

D: -
size: -
V: TRBV6-6
length: 17
J: TRBJ1-1
CDR3: CASSRRGRGPQNTEAFF
DNA: TGTGCCAGCAGCCGACGTGGCAGGGGACCCCAGAACACTGAAGCTTTCTTT

D: -
size: -
V: TRBV19
length: 15
J: TRBJ2-5
CDR3: CASSIKTVGVETQYF
DNA: TGTGCCAGTAGTATTAAGACAGTAGGGGTGGAGACCCAGTACTTC

D: -
size: -
V: TRBV27
length: 12
J: TRBJ2-3
CDR3: CASSPSSDTQYF
DNA: TGTGCCAGCAGTCCAAGCTCAGATACGCAGTATTTT

D: -
size: -
V: TRBV28
length: 14
J: TRBJ1-2
CDR3: CASKGAGDNYGYTF
DNA: TGTGCCAGCAAAGGGGCAGGGGATAACTATGGCTACACCTTC

D: -
size: -
V: TRBV3-1/TRBV3-2
length: 14
J: TRBJ1-4
CDR3: CASRPTATNEKLFF
DNA: TGTGCCAGCAGACCGACAGCAACTAATGAAAAACTGTTTTTT

D: TRBD1
size: -
V: TRBV10-3
length: 13
J: TRBJ2-5
CDR3: CAISDRAPETQYF
DNA: TGTGCCATCAGCGACAGGGCCCCAGAGACCCAGTACTTC

D: -
size: -
V: TRBV19
length: 15
J: TRBJ1-1
CDR3: CASAPGGGSAAEAFF
DNA: TGTGCCAGTGCACCCGGGGGGGGATCCGCGGCTGAAGCTTTCTTT

D: TRBD1
size: -
V: TRBV7-9
length: 15
J: TRBJ1-2
CDR3: CASSPSSGTAYGYTF
DNA: TGTGCCAGCAGCCCTAGCTCCGGGACAGCCTATGGCTACACCTTC

D: TRBD2
size: -
V: TRBV7-7
length: 16
J: TRBJ2-2
CDR3: CASSPLAADGTGELFF
DNA: TGTGCCAGCAGCCCACTAGCGGCAGACGGCACCGGGGAGCTGTTTTTT

D: TRBD1
size: few
V: TRBV6-1
length: 16
J: TRBJ1-2
CDR3: CASSEAGTGHNYGYTF
DNA: TGTGCCAGCAGTGAAGCCGGGACAGGGCATAACTATGGCTACACCTTC

D: TRBD2
size: -
V: TRBV2
length: 14
J: TRBJ2-3
CDR3: CASSRGGATDTQYF
DNA: TGTGCCAGCAGCCGCGGGGGGGCCACAGATACGCAGTATTTT

D: -
size: -
V: TRBV7-4
length: 14
J: TRBJ1-6
CDR3: CASSLRRVSSPLHF
DNA: TGTGCCAGCAGCTTAAGGAGGGTGTCTTCACCCCTCCACTTT

D: TRBD1
size: -
V: TRBV4-2
length: 14
J: TRBJ2-7
CDR3: CASSPDRVTSEQYF
DNA: TGTGCCAGCAGCCCGGACAGGGTAACGTCCGAGCAGTACTTC

D: -
size: -
V: TRBV21-1
length: 17
J: TRBJ2-7
CDR3: CASSKENGGTGNYEQYF
DNA: TGTGCCAGCAGCAAAGAAAACGGGGGGACAGGGAACTACGAGCAGTACTTC

D: -
size: -
V: TRBV11-1
length: 13
J: TRBJ1-4
CDR3: CASSERENEKLFF
DNA: TGTGCCAGCAGTGAGAGAGAGAATGAAAAACTGTTTTTT

D: -
size: -
V: TRBV4-1
length: 17
J: TRBJ1-4
CDR3: CASSQWGDLATNEKLFF
DNA: TGCGCCAGCAGCCAGTGGGGGGACCTTGCAACTAATGAAAAACTGTTTTTT

D: TRBD1
size: -
V: TRBV10-3
length: 14
J: TRBJ2-7
CDR3: CAISDPGTGYEQYF
DNA: TGTGCCATCAGTGACCCCGGGACAGGGTACGAGCAGTACTTC

D: -
size: -
V: TRBV5-4
length: 15
J: TRBJ1-4
CDR3: CASSIQGAGNEKLFF
DNA: TGTGCCAGCAGCATACAAGGGGCCGGTAATGAAAAACTGTTTTTT

D: TRBD2
size: once
V: TRBV15
length: 17
J: TRBJ2-5
CDR3: CATSRDPGGAVGETQYF
DNA: TGTGCCACCAGCAGAGATCCCGGGGGGGCCGTCGGAGAGACCCAGTACTTC

D: -
size: once
V: TRBV7-3
length: 14
J: TRBJ2-3
CDR3: CASRAGPRGNTQYF
DNA: TGTGCCAGCAGGGCTGGGCCGAGGGGGAATACGCAGTATTTT

D: TRBD1
size: -
V: TRBV29-1
length: 13
J: TRBJ1-1
CDR3: CSVSQTGGTEAFF
DNA: TGCAGCGTTTCCCAGACAGGGGGCACTGAAGCTTTCTTT

D: TRBD2
size: -
V: TRBV28
length: 15
J: TRBJ2-3
CDR3: CASNPQRGGTDTQYF
DNA: TGTGCCAGCAATCCACAGCGGGGGGGAACAGATACGCAGTATTTT

D: -
size: -
V: TRBV7-9
length: 15
J: TRBJ1-1
CDR3: CASSLIRTVNTEAFF
DNA: TGTGCCAGCAGCTTAATCAGAACAGTGAACACTGAAGCTTTCTTT